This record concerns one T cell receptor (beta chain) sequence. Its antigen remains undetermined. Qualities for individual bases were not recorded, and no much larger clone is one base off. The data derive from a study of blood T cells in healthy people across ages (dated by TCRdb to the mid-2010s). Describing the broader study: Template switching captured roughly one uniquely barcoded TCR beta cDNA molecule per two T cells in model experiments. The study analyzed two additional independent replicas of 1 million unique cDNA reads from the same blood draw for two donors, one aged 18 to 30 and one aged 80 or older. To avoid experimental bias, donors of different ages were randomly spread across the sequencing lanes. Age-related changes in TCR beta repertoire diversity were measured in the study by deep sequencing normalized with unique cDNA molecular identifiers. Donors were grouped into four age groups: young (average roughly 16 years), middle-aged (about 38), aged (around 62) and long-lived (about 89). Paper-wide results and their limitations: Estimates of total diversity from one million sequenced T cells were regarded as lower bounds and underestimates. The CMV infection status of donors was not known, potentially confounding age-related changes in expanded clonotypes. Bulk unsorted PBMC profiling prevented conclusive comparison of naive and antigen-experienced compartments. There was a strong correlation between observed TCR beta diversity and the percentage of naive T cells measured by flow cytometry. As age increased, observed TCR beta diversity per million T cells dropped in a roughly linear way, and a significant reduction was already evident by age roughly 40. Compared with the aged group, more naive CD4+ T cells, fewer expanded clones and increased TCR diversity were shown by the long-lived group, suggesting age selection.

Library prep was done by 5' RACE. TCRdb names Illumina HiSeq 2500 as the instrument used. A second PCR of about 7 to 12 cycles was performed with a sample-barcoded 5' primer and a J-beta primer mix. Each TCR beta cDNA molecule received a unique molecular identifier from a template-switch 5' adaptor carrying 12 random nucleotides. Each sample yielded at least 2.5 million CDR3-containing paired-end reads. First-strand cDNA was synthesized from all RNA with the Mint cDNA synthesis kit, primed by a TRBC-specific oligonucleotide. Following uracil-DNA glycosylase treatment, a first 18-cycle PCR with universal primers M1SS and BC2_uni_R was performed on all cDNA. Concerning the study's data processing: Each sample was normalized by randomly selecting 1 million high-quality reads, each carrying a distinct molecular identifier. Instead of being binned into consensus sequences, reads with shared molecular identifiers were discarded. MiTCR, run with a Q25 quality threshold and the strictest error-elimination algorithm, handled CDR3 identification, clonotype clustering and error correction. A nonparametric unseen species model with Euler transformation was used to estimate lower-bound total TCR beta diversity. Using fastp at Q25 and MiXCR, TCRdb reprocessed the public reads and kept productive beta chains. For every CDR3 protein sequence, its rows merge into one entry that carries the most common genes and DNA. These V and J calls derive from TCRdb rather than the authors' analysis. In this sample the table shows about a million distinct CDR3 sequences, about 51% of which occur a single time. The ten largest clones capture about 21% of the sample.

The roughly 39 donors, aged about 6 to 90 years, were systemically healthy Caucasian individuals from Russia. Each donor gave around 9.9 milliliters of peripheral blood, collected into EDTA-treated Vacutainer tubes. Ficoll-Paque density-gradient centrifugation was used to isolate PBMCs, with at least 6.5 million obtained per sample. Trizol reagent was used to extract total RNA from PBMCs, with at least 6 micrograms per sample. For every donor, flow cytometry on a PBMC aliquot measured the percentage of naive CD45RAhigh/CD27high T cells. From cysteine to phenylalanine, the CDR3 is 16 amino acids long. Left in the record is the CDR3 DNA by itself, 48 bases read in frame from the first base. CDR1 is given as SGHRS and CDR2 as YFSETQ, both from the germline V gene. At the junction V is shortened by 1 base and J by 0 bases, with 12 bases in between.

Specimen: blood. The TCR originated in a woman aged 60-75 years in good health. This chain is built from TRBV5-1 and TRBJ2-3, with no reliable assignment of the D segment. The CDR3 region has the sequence CASSLRPPASTDTQYF. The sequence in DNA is TGCGCCAGCAGCTTGAGGCCTCCTGCTAGCACAGATACGCAGTATTTT.